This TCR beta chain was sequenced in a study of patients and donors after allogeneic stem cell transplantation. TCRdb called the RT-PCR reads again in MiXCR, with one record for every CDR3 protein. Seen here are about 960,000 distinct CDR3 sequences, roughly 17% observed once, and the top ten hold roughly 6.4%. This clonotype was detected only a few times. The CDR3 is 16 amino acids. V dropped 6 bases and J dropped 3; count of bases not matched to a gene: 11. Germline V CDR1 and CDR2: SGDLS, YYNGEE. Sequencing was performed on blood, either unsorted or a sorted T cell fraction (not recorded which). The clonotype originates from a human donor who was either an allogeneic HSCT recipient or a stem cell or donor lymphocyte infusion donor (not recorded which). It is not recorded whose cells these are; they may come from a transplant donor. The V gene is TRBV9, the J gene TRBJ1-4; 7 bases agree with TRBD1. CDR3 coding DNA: TGTGCCAGCACCAGTAGTCCGGGGACAGCTAATGAAAAACTGTTTTTT. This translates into CASTSSPGTANEKLFF.